Each of the 15 T cell receptor beta chains below was sequenced from the same sample in a study of blood T cell repertoires in COVID-19. The method was immunoSEQ multiplex PCR; TCRdb's version includes in-frame clones alone and lacks a portion of them. Among roughly 65,000 clones listed, 60% to 85% were seen once. Sequences were obtained from peripheral blood. The receptor source for this set is a human donor in a cohort sampled during active COVID-19.

The chain joins TRBV30 to TRBJ1-1, with 8 positions matching TRBD1. The CDR3 covers 14 residues. Losses at the gene ends were 1 base for V and 0 bases for J; bases not matched to a gene: 1. The germline gives CDR1 GTSNPN, CDR2 SVGIG (reference sequence). The CDR3 sequence: CAWSAGQVNTEAFF. DNA for the CDR3: TGTGCCTGGAGTGCGGGACAGGTGAACACTGAAGCTTTCTTT.

The rearrangement links TRBV4-3 to TRBJ2-3; D uncertain. The CDR3 length is 15 residues. Trimming stripped 0 bases from V and 2 bases from J, with 9 bases between. Per germline, CDR1 LGHNA and CDR2 YSLEER. CDR3 region: CASSQDGQNTDTQYF. In DNA form, the CDR3 reads TGCGCCAGCAGCCAAGATGGGCAGAACACAGATACGCAGTATTTT.

V is TRBV10-3 and J is TRBJ2-5, with D uncertain. Germline lookup yields CDR1 ENHRY and CDR2 SYGVKD. The V end lost 2 bases, the J end lost 5 bases, and 24 bases lay between the germline ends. The CDR3 consists of 18 residues. The DNA for the CDR3 is TGTGCCATCAGTGAGCCATCCAATAAACAAGATCTCCAGGAGACCCAGTACTTC. Translated, it gives CAISEPSNKQDLQETQYF.

This clone was counted a single time. This chain links TRBV6-1 with TRBJ2-7, with 8 bases identical to TRBD1. This CDR3 contains 17 residues. Germline CDR1 and CDR2: MNHNS and SASEGT. The ends lost 1 base at V and 6 bases at J; junction bases unmatched: 14. CDR3 region: CASSEEEQGEDGVEQYF. The CDR3 DNA sequence: TGTGCCAGCAGTGAAGAGGAACAGGGGGAGGATGGGGTCGAGCAGTACTTC.

This chain joins TRBV27 and TRBJ2-7; 7 bases match TRBD1. The trim removed 3 bases at V and 0 bases at J, leaving 11 bases unmatched. The CDR3 loop spans 17 amino acids. Germline V gene lookup returns CDR1 MNHEY and CDR2 SMNVEV (reference sequence). The chain's CDR3 is CASSLRGPQRGSYEQYF. In DNA, the CDR3 is TGTGCCAGCAGTTTGAGGGGGCCTCAAAGGGGCTCCTACGAGCAGTACTTC.

The V and J genes are TRBV7-9 and TRBJ2-5; weak D call: TRBD1 (6 bases). Trimming took 3 bases from V and 2 from J, leaving 16 bases between them. Germline V gene sequence: CDR1 SEHNR, CDR2 FQNEAQ (reference sequence). This CDR3 region has 16 residues. The CDR3 here is CASSFLTGYGQETQYF. The CDR3 DNA is TGTGCCAGCAGCTTTTTAACAGGGTATGGACAAGAGACCCAGTACTTC.

In its sample, this clone was seen once. The chain carries TRBV27 and TRBJ2-1, with D unclear. Germline lookup yields CDR1 MNHEY and CDR2 SMNVEV (reference sequence). V was pared by 1 base and J by 0 bases, with 13 bases between. The CDR3 length is 17 residues. The CDR3 DNA reads TGTGCCAGCAGTTTATATGAGCCCAAAAGCTCCTACAATGAGCAGTTCTTC. As protein: CASSLYEPKSSYNEQFF.

This chain links TRBV7-2 with TRBJ2-7; D remains ambiguous. The germline V gene encodes CDR1 SGHTA and CDR2 FQGNSA. This CDR3 spans 14 amino acids. V shed 1 base and J shed 3 bases, with 10 bases lying between them. Written as DNA, the CDR3 is TGTGCCAGCAGCTTAGGGCCGACTGGCTACGAGCAGTACTTC. Translation gives CASSLGPTGYEQYF.

V gene TRBV11-2 combines with J gene TRBJ2-2, with 7 positions matching TRBD1. With 3 bases clipped from V and 3 bases from J, the junction kept 4 bases outside the gene matches. Germline CDR1 is SGHAT and CDR2 is FQNNGV. The CDR3 is made up of 15 amino acids. For the CDR3, the DNA is TGTGCCAGCAGCTTCCGACAGGGAGACACCGGGGAGCTGTTTTTT. Translation gives CASSFRQGDTGELFF.

The CDR3 DNA reads as TGTGCCAGCAGCCAAGACGTACAGGGCACCCAGTACTTC. This codes for CASSQDVQGTQYF. V gene TRBV7-2 combines with J gene TRBJ2-5; the D gene is possibly TRBD1 (6 bases). V was shortened by 5 bases and J by 8 bases, with 15 bases between the two germline ends. This CDR3 is 13 amino acids long. The germline gives CDR1 SGHTA, CDR2 FQGNSA.

J is TRBJ1-2 and V is TRBV2; perhaps TRBD1 as D (6 bases). Trimming removed 6 bases from V and 8 bases from J, with 19 bases in between. Germline CDR1 is SNHLY and CDR2 is FYNNEI. CDR3 length equals 14 residues. The CDR3 sequence: CASSSSTGTGGYTF. CDR3 nucleotides: TGTGCCAGCAGCAGTTCTACAGGGACGGGCGGCTACACCTTC.

This chain links TRBV5-4 with TRBJ2-7; D perhaps matches TRBD1 (6 bases). Germline CDR1 is SGHNT and CDR2 is YYREEE (reference sequence). Trimming stripped 5 bases from V and 1 base from J, with 19 bases between. This CDR3 comprises 16 residues. In DNA form, the CDR3 reads TGTGCCAGCAGACCAGAACTAAGACAGGAGTCCTACGAGCAGTACTTC. As protein: CASRPELRQESYEQYF. Drawing the rest from reference TRBV5-4 and TRBJ2-7, the complete variable domain is ETGVTQSPTHLIKTRGQQVTLRCSSQSGHNTVSWYQQALGQGPQFIFQYYREEENGRGNFPPRFSGLQFPNYSSELNVNALELDDSALYLCASRPELRQESYEQYFGPGTRLTVT.

The rearrangement joins TRBV18 to TRBJ2-1; TRBD2 aligns across 10 bases. The germline CDR1 and CDR2 sequences are KGHSH and LQKENI. V gave up 3 bases and J gave up 9 bases; unmatched junction bases: 11. The CDR3 loop spans 16 amino acids. This CDR3 reads CASSPLIAGGRSEQFF. CDR3 sequence (DNA): TGTGCCAGCTCACCCTTGATAGCGGGAGGTCGTAGTGAGCAGTTCTTC.

This chain links TRBV7-6 with TRBJ2-3; 8 nucleotides line up with TRBD1. The germline gives CDR1 SGHVS, CDR2 FNYEAQ. This CDR3 has 14 amino acids. V dropped 5 bases and J dropped 3; count of bases not matched to a gene: 4. DNA of the CDR3: TGTGCCAGCAGCATCGGGACAGGAACAGATACGCAGTATTTT. Its translation: CASSIGTGTDTQYF.

This chain joins TRBV28 and TRBJ2-7; 12 bases fit TRBD2. The germline V gene encodes CDR1 MDHEN and CDR2 SYDVKM. The CDR3 runs 14 residues. With V trimmed by 9 bases and J by 5 bases, 8 bases remained unmatched. The CDR3 region is CASLGLAGRDEQYF. The CDR3 DNA reads as TGTGCCAGTCTCGGACTAGCGGGGAGGGACGAGCAGTACTTC.